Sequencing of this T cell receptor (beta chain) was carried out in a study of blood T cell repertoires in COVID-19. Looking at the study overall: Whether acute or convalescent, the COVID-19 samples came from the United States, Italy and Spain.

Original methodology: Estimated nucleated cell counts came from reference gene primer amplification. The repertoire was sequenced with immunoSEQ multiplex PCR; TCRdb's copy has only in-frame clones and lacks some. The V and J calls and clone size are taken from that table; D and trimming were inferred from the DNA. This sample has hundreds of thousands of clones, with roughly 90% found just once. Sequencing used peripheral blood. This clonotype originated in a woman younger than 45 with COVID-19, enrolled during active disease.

The CDR3 DNA sequence: TGTGCCAGCAGTTTCCCCTATAGCAATCAGCCCCAGCATTTT. The encoded protein is CASSFPYSNQPQHF. The rearrangement joins TRBV28 to TRBJ1-5; D unclear. This CDR3 is built from 14 residues. The germline gives CDR1 MDHEN, CDR2 SYDVKM. Deletions cut 3 bases from V and 0 bases from J, with 6 bases between. The whole variable domain, filled in from reference TRBV28 and TRBJ1-5, reads DVKVTQSSRYLVKRTGEKVFLECVQDMDHENMFWYRQDPGLGLRLIYFSYDVKMKEKGDIPEGYSVSREKKERFSLILESASTNQTSMYLCASSFPYSNQPQHFGDGTRLSIL.